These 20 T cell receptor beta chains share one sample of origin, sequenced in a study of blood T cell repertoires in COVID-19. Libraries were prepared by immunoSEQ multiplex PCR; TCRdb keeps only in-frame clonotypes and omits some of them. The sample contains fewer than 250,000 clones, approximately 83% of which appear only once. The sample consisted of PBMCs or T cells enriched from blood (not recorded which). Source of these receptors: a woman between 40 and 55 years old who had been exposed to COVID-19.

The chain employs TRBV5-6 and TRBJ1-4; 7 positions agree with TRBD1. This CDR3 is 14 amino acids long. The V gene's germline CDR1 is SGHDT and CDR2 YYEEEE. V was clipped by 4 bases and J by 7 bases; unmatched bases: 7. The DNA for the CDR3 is TGTGCCAGCAGCCTTCGACAGGGATCTGAAAAACTGTTTTTT. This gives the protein CASSLRQGSEKLFF.

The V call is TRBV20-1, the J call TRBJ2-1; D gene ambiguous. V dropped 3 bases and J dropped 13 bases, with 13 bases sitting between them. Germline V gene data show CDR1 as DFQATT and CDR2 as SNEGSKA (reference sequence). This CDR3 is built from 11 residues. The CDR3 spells CSARGNGGQFF. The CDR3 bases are TGCAGTGCTAGGGGCAATGGTGGCCAGTTCTTC.

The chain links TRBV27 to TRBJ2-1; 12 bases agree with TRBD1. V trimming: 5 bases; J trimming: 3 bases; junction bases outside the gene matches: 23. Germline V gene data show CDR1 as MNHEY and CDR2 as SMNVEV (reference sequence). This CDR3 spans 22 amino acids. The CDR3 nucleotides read TGTGCCAGCAGTCCGCGCCAGGTCCAGTCGGGACAGGGGGCCGCACTCTACAATGAGCAGTTCTTC. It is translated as CASSPRQVQSGQGAALYNEQFF.

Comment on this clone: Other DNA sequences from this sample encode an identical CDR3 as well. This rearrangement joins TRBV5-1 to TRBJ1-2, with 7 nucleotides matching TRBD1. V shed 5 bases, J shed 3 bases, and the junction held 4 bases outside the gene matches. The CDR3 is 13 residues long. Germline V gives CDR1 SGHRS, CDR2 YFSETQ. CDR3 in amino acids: CASRPDRDYGYTF. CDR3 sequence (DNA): TGCGCCAGCAGACCTGACAGGGACTATGGCTACACCTTC.

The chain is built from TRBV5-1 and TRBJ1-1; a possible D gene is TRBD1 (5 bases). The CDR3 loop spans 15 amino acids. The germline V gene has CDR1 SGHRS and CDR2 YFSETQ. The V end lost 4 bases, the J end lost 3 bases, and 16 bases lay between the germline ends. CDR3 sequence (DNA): TGCGCCAGCAGCCCCACAGGATACCGGGACACTGAAGCTTTCTTT. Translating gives CASSPTGYRDTEAFF.

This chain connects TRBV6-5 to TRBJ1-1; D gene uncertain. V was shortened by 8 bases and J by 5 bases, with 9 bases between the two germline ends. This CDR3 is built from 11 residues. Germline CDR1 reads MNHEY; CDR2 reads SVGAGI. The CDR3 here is CASHRGTEAFF. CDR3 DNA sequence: TGTGCCAGCCACAGAGGGACTGAAGCTTTCTTT.

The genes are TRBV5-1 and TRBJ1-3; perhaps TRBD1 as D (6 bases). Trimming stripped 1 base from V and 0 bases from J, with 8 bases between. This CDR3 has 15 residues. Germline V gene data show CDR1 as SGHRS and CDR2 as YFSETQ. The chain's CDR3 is CASSLTGNSGNTIYF. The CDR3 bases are TGCGCCAGCAGCTTGACAGGGAACTCTGGAAACACCATATATTTT. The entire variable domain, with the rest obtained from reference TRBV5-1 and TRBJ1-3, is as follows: KAGVTQTPRYLIKTRGQQVTLSCSPISGHRSVSWYQQTPGQGLQFLFEYFSETQRNKGNFPGRFSGRQFSNSRSEMNVSTLELGDSALYLCASSLTGNSGNTIYFGEGSWLTVV.

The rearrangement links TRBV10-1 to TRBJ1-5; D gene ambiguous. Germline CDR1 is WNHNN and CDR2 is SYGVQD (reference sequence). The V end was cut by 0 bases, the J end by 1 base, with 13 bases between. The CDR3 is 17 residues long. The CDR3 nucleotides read TGCGCCAGCAGTGAGTCGGGTGGGCAGGTCAGCAATCAGCCCCAGCATTTT. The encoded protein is CASSESGGQVSNQPQHF.

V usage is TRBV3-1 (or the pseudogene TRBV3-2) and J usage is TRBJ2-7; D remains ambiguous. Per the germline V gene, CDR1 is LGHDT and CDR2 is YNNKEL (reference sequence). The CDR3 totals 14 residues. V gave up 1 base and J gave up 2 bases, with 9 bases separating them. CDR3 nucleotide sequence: TGTGCCAGCAGCCAAGGGGCAGGTACCTACGAGCAGTACTTC. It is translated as CASSQGAGTYEQYF.

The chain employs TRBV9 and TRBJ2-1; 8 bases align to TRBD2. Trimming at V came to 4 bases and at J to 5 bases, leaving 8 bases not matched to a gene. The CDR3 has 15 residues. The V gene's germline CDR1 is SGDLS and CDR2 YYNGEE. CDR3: CASSPRGGRNNEQFF. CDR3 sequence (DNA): TGTGCCAGCAGCCCCCGCGGGGGGAGGAACAATGAGCAGTTCTTC.

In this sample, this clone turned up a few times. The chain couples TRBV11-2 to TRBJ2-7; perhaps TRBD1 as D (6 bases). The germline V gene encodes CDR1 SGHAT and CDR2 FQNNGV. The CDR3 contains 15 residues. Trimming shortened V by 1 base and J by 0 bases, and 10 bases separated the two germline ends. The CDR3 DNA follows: TGTGCCAGCAGCTTAGTGGACAGAAGCTCCTACGAGCAGTACTTC. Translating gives CASSLVDRSSYEQYF.

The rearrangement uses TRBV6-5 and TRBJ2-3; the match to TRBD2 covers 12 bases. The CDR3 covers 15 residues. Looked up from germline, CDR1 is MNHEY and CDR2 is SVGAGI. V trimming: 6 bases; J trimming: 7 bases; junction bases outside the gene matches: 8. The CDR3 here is CASSRRLAGDHTQYF. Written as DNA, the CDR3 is TGTGCCAGCAGCCGCAGACTAGCGGGGGACCATACGCAGTATTTT.

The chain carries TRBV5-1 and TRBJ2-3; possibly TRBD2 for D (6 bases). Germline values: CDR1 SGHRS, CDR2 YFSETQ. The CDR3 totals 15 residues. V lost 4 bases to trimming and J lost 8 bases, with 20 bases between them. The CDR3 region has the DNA TGCGCCAGCAGCCCGGGAGTGGGTCCCGAGATTACGCAGTATTTT. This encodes CASSPGVGPEITQYF.

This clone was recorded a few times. CDR3 residues: CASTTDYGYTF. For the CDR3, the DNA is TGTGCCAGCACCACGGACTATGGCTACACCTTC. The rearrangement links TRBV2 to TRBJ1-2; D is unclear. The germline gives CDR1 SNHLY, CDR2 FYNNEI. Between the trimmed V and J ends, which lost 7 bases and 3 bases, there was a span of 6 bases. CDR3 length: 11 residues.

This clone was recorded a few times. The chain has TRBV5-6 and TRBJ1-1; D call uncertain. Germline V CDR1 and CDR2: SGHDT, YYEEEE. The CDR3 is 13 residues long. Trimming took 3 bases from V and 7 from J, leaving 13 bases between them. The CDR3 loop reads CASSWTAGSEAFF. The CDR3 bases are TGTGCCAGCAGCTGGACTGCGGGCAGTGAAGCTTTCTTT.

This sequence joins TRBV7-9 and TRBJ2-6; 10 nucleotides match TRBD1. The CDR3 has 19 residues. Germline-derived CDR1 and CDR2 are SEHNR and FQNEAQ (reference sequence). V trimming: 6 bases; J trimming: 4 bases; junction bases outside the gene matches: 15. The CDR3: CASRSPPGTGARGANVLTF. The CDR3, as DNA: TGTGCCAGCAGATCCCCACCTGGGACAGGGGCGAGGGGGGCCAACGTCCTGACTTTC.

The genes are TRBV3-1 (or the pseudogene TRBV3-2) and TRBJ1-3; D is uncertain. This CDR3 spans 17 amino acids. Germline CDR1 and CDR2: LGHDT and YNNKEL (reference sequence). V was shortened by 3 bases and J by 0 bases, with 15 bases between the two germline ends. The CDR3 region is CASSQRGGRSSGNTIYF. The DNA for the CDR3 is TGTGCCAGCAGCCAGCGCGGCGGTCGAAGCTCTGGAAACACCATATATTTT.

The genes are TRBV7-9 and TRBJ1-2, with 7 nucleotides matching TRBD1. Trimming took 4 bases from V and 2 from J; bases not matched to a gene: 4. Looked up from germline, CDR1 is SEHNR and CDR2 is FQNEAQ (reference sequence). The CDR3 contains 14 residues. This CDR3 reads CASSSDRWNYGYTF. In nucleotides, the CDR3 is TGTGCCAGCAGCTCGGACAGGTGGAACTATGGCTACACCTTC.

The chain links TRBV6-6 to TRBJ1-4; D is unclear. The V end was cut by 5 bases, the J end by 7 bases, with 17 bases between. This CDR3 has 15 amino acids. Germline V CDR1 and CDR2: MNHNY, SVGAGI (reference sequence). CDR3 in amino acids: CASSTRRSQTEKLFF. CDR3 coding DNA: TGTGCCAGCAGTACCCGACGGAGCCAGACTGAAAAACTGTTTTTT.

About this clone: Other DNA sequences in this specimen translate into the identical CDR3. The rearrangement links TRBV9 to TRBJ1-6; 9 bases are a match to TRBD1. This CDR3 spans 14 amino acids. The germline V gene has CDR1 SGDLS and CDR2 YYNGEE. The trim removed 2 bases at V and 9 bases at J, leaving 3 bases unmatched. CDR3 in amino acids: CASSVGQGGSPLHF. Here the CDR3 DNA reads TGTGCCAGCAGCGTGGGACAGGGAGGTTCACCCCTCCACTTT.